The 32 T cell receptor beta chains listed next were all sequenced from one sample in a study of blood T cell repertoires in COVID-19. The assay was immunoSEQ multiplex PCR, and TCRdb's table has in-frame clones only and misses some. The sample has around 300,000 clones, about nine tenths seen once. The sample was peripheral blood. These receptors were collected from a woman aged 40 to 55 who had recovered from COVID-19.

The chain combines TRBV4-2 with TRBJ2-7; D perhaps matches TRBD2 (6 bases). Germline V gene sequence: CDR1 LGHNA, CDR2 YNFKEQ. This CDR3 is built from 14 residues. V lost 5 bases and J lost 0, with 11 bases in between. CDR3 in DNA: TGTGCCAGCAGCATGGGCGGGGACTCCTACGAGCAGTACTTC. It is translated as CASSMGGDSYEQYF.

J is TRBJ1-1 and V is TRBV19; no reliable D call. CDR1 is LNHDA, CDR2 SQIVND, per germline (reference sequence). Between the trimmed V and J ends, which lost 4 bases and 1 base, there was a span of 10 bases. The length of the CDR3 is 14 residues. The CDR3 is CASSSVGRNTEAFF. In DNA, the CDR3 is TGTGCCAGTAGTAGTGTCGGTAGGAACACTGAAGCTTTCTTT. Using reference TRBV19 and TRBJ1-1 for the parts outside the CDR3, the full variable domain is DGGITQSPKYLFRKEGQNVTLSCEQNLNHDAMYWYRQDPGQGLRLIYYSQIVNDFQKGDIAEGYSVSREKKESFPLTVTSAQKNPTAFYLCASSSVGRNTEAFFGQGTRLTVV.

This CDR3 reads CAWSVMGAEAFF. In nucleotides, the CDR3 is TGTGCCTGGAGTGTAATGGGCGCTGAAGCTTTCTTT. The chain joins TRBV30 to TRBJ1-1, with D hard to call. The CDR3 runs to 12 residues. In germline, CDR1 is GTSNPN, CDR2 SVGIG (reference sequence). V was clipped by 0 bases and J by 6 bases, with 8 bases between them.

The chain carries TRBV15 and TRBJ2-5; TRBD1 matches at 11 bases. The germline V gene has CDR1 LNHNV and CDR2 YYDKDF (reference sequence). V shed 5 bases, J shed 2 bases, and the junction held 4 bases outside the gene matches. This CDR3 region has 15 residues. The CDR3 bases are TGTGCCACCAGCCCCGGGACAGGGGGGCAAGAGACCCAGTACTTC. Translating gives CATSPGTGGQETQYF.

V gene TRBV5-1 combines with J gene TRBJ2-7, with 11 bases lining up with TRBD2. Per germline, CDR1 SGHRS and CDR2 YFSETQ. The CDR3 totals 13 residues. Trimming at V came to 8 bases and at J to 4 bases, leaving 5 bases not matched to a gene. The CDR3 region is CASGTSGRYEQYF. CDR3 sequence (DNA): TGCGCCAGTGGGACTAGCGGCAGATACGAGCAGTACTTC.

The gene calls are TRBV30 and TRBJ1-5; maybe TRBD1 (6 bases). In germline, CDR1 is GTSNPN, CDR2 SVGIG (reference sequence). This CDR3 spans 13 amino acids. The CDR3 is CAFRTEKSQPQHF. CDR3 DNA sequence: TGTGCTTTCCGGACAGAGAAGAGTCAGCCCCAGCATTTT.

This clone was counted between two and nine times. J is TRBJ1-1 and V is TRBV27; D is uncertain. The germline gives CDR1 MNHEY, CDR2 SMNVEV (reference sequence). Trimming pared 0 bases from V and 1 base from J, leaving 12 bases between. This CDR3 is 16 amino acids long. CDR3 residues: CASSLSGRRGNTEAFF. Written as DNA, the CDR3 is TGTGCCAGCAGTTTATCGGGGAGAAGAGGGAACACTGAAGCTTTCTTT.

In this sample, this clone turned up a few times. The V call is TRBV7-6, the J call TRBJ2-2; 8 nucleotides agree with TRBD1. After removal of 5 bases from V and 7 bases from J, the junction contained 9 bases not matched to a gene. This CDR3 spans 15 amino acids. Germline CDR1 is SGHVS and CDR2 is FNYEAQ. The CDR3 DNA follows: TGTGCCAGCAGCCCCGGACAGGGAGGCGTCGGGGAGCTGTTTTTT. Residues: CASSPGQGGVGELFF.

The chain is built from TRBV7-6 and TRBJ2-7, with D perhaps matching TRBD1 (6 bases). Germline V gives CDR1 SGHVS, CDR2 FNYEAQ. V was cut by 1 base and J by 2 bases, with 18 bases left in between. This CDR3 has 17 residues. The CDR3, as DNA: TGTGCCAGCAGCTTAGGGTCGGCGACAGGTATACCCTACGAGCAGTACTTC. Protein sequence: CASSLGSATGIPYEQYF.

This chain connects TRBV5-4 to TRBJ1-4; TRBD1 agrees at 10 bases. The V gene end was trimmed by 3 bases and the J gene end by 8 bases; junction bases not matched to a gene: 13. CDR3 length: 17 residues. CDR1 is SGHNT and CDR2 is YYREEE in the germline V gene (reference sequence). The CDR3 protein is CASSSKVTGTGDEKLFF. The CDR3 coding sequence is TGTGCCAGCAGCTCAAAAGTCACCGGGACAGGGGACGAAAAACTGTTTTTT.

The genes are TRBV5-1 and TRBJ1-3, with no clear D. The CDR3 sequence is 15 residues long. Germline V gene data show CDR1 as SGHRS and CDR2 as YFSETQ. The germline V and J ends were trimmed by 0 bases and 0 bases, with 7 bases remaining between them. The CDR3 coding sequence is TGCGCCAGCAGCTTGGGCGCAGGCTCTGGAAACACCATATATTTT. Protein product: CASSLGAGSGNTIYF. Supplemented by reference TRBV5-1 and TRBJ1-3, the full variable domain reads KAGVTQTPRYLIKTRGQQVTLSCSPISGHRSVSWYQQTPGQGLQFLFEYFSETQRNKGNFPGRFSGRQFSNSRSEMNVSTLELGDSALYLCASSLGAGSGNTIYFGEGSWLTVV.

This chain connects TRBV7-9 to TRBJ1-1, with D unclear. The CDR3 loop spans 13 amino acids. Trimming removed 6 bases at V and 0 bases at J, with 8 bases between. CDR1 and CDR2 from the germline V gene are SEHNR and FQNEAQ (reference sequence). This CDR3 is CASRRQLNTEAFF. In DNA, the CDR3 is TGTGCCAGCAGGAGACAACTGAACACTGAAGCTTTCTTT.

The chain uses TRBV18 and TRBJ1-2; 12 bases map to TRBD1. The CDR3 length is 17 residues. Germline assignment: CDR1 KGHSH and CDR2 LQKENI. V lost 4 bases to trimming and J lost 6 bases; unmatched junction nucleotides: 12. The CDR3 sequence: CASSLSGQGAETDGYTF. As DNA, the CDR3 is TGTGCCAGCTCACTATCGGGACAGGGGGCTGAGACCGATGGCTACACCTTC. Supplemented by reference TRBV18 and TRBJ1-2, the full variable domain reads NAGVMQNPRHLVRRRGQEARLRCSPMKGHSHVYWYRQLPEEGLKFMVYLQKENIIDESGMPKERFSAEFPKEGPSILRIQQVVRGDSAAYFCASSLSGQGAETDGYTFGSGTRLTVV.

V usage is TRBV11-2 and J usage is TRBJ2-5, with 9 nucleotides matching TRBD2. Per the germline V gene, CDR1 is SGHAT and CDR2 is FQNNGV. The J segment lost 5 bases and the V segment lost 2 bases, leaving 9 bases of the junction unmatched. This CDR3 region has 16 residues. CDR3 nucleotides: TGTGCCAGCAGCTTAACCAGTAGCGGGAGTGGTGAGACCCAGTACTTC. Translating gives CASSLTSSGSGETQYF.

The chain couples TRBV19 to TRBJ2-5; the match to TRBD2 covers 8 bases. The ends lost 5 bases at V and 5 bases at J; junction bases unmatched: 16. The germline CDR1 and CDR2 sequences are LNHDA and SQIVND (reference sequence). The CDR3 spans 17 residues. The CDR3 DNA follows: TGTGCCAGTAGTCGCCAGGGAGCGGGAGTCGTTTTCGAGACCCAGTACTTC. This gives the protein CASSRQGAGVVFETQYF.

V gene TRBV5-1 combines with J gene TRBJ2-4, with 11 bases identical to TRBD2. The V gene end was trimmed by 3 bases and the J gene end by 3 bases; junction bases not matched to a gene: 5. Germline assignment: CDR1 SGHRS and CDR2 YFSETQ. This CDR3 spans 16 amino acids. The CDR3 DNA follows: TGCGCCAGCAGCTGGGGACTAGCGGTCGACAAAAACATTCAGTACTTC. Translation: CASSWGLAVDKNIQYF.

The CDR3 region has the DNA TGTGCCAGCAGCACCGACCGGGACAGGGCAAAAGAAGCTTTCTTT. Translated: CASSTDRDRAKEAFF. This rearrangement joins TRBV11-3 to TRBJ1-1, with 9 positions matching TRBD1. The CDR3 length is 15 residues. After removal of 5 bases from V and 8 bases from J, the junction contained 12 bases not matched to a gene. Germline-derived CDR1 and CDR2 are SGHNT and YENEEA.

This chain connects TRBV30 to TRBJ2-1, with 11 bases lining up with TRBD2. V gave up 6 bases and J gave up 4 bases; unmatched junction bases: 5. The CDR3 loop spans 14 amino acids. The germline V gene encodes CDR1 GTSNPN and CDR2 SVGIG (reference sequence). The CDR3 sequence: CACTGTSGYNEQFF. CDR3 nucleotides: TGTGCCTGTACCGGGACTAGCGGTTACAATGAGCAGTTCTTC.

This chain uses TRBV7-2 with TRBJ2-1, with 9 bases matching TRBD2. Germline CDR1 reads SGHTA; CDR2 reads FQGNSA. V lost 2 bases, J lost 6 bases, and 11 bases stayed unmatched. The CDR3 consists of 17 residues. CDR3 bases: TGTGCCAGCAGCTTAAGGGGCCCCTCTAGCGGGATCAATGAGCAGTTCTTC. It is translated as CASSLRGPSSGINEQFF.

This chain links TRBV11-2 with TRBJ1-6; no clear D. The CDR3 has 13 residues. Between the trimmed V and J ends, which lost 5 bases and 9 bases, there was a span of 11 bases. CDR1 and CDR2 from the germline V gene are SGHAT and FQNNGV. The CDR3 sequence: CASSRGFGSPLHF. CDR3 coding DNA: TGTGCCAGCAGCCGGGGTTTCGGTTCACCCCTCCACTTT.

The gene calls are TRBV21-1 and TRBJ2-3; the D call in the table, TRBD2, was not verified against the DNA. TRBV21-1 is a pseudogene. This CDR3 has 16 amino acids. The CDR3 sequence: CASSTGTSGRVDTQYF. DNA for the CDR3: TGTGCCAGCAGCACAGGGACTAGCGGGAGGGTGGATACGCAGTATTTT.

This clone was detected a few times. This chain joins TRBV4-1 and TRBJ2-7, with 7 bases fitting TRBD1. Looked up from germline, CDR1 is MGHRA and CDR2 is YSYEKL. V shed 3 bases and J 4 bases; nucleotides not matched to a gene: 9. This CDR3 spans 15 amino acids. Here the CDR3 DNA reads TGCGCCAGCAGCCAGTACCCAGGGGGAGAGTACGAGCAGTACTTC. Translation gives CASSQYPGGEYEQYF.

The chain is built from TRBV4-1 and TRBJ1-1, with D perhaps matching TRBD1 (5 bases). V shed 1 base and J shed 0 bases, with 12 bases lying between them. The CDR3 sequence is 16 residues long. Germline values: CDR1 MGHRA, CDR2 YSYEKL. The CDR3 DNA sequence: TGCGCCAGCAGCCAAGTGGCTGGACAAGTGAACACTGAAGCTTTCTTT. Translating it yields CASSQVAGQVNTEAFF.

This clone was seen only once. The V and J genes are TRBV27 and TRBJ1-1; D unresolved. The CDR3 contains 15 residues. V gave up 2 bases and J gave up 4 bases, with 14 bases separating them. Germline V gene data show CDR1 as MNHEY and CDR2 as SMNVEV (reference sequence). The CDR3 bases are TGTGCCAGCAGTTTAGTCGGGTCAAGAAGCACTGAAGCTTTCTTT. It is translated as CASSLVGSRSTEAFF.

V and J are TRBV10-3 and TRBJ2-3; possible D gene TRBD1, 5 bases. Between the trimmed V and J ends, which lost 0 bases and 3 bases, there was a span of 10 bases. CDR1 ENHRY and CDR2 SYGVKD come from the germline V gene. The CDR3 consists of 15 residues. The CDR3 is CAISESQGVTDTQYF. In nucleotides, the CDR3 is TGTGCCATCAGTGAGTCACAAGGGGTTACAGATACGCAGTATTTT.

This clone was observed once. Other DNA sequences from this sample encode an identical CDR3 as well. The V gene is TRBV5-1, the J gene TRBJ2-2, with D unresolved. There are 15 residues in the CDR3. V was shortened by 0 bases and J by 3 bases, with 9 bases between the two germline ends. Per germline, CDR1 SGHRS and CDR2 YFSETQ. CDR3 protein: CASSLGAGDTGELFF. The CDR3 DNA sequence: TGCGCCAGCAGCTTGGGGGCAGGTGACACCGGGGAGCTGTTTTTT. The whole variable domain, remainder taken from reference TRBV5-1 and TRBJ2-2, is KAGVTQTPRYLIKTRGQQVTLSCSPISGHRSVSWYQQTPGQGLQFLFEYFSETQRNKGNFPGRFSGRQFSNSRSEMNVSTLELGDSALYLCASSLGAGDTGELFFGEGSRLTVL.

The chain uses TRBV7-9 and TRBJ2-7, with D possibly matching TRBD1 (6 bases). Between the trimmed V and J ends, which lost 5 bases and 3 bases, there was a span of 14 bases. This CDR3 is built from 14 residues. Germline V gene lookup returns CDR1 SEHNR and CDR2 FQNEAQ (reference sequence). The CDR3 region is CASSATGHYYEQYF. The DNA for the CDR3 is TGTGCCAGCAGCGCGACGGGACACTACTACGAGCAGTACTTC.

The chain uses TRBV6-4 and TRBJ2-1, with a possible D match to TRBD2 (6 bases). Germline-derived CDR1 and CDR2 are MRHNA and SNTAGT. This CDR3 is 12 amino acids long. V was clipped by 7 bases and J by 14 bases, with 18 bases between them. The CDR3 DNA reads TGTGCCAGCATCGAAGGAGGGGACGGGGAGTTCTTC. This sequence encodes CASIEGGDGEFF.

The gene calls are TRBV21-1 and TRBJ2-5; the table calls TRBD2, which could not be checked here. TRBV21-1 represents a pseudogene. The length of the CDR3 is 22 residues. CDR3 residues: CASSKEVLAAYPGKGGQETQYF. CDR3 DNA: TGTGCCAGCAGCAAAGAGGTACTAGCGGCGTACCCCGGAAAGGGGGGACAAGAGACCCAGTACTTC.

This sequence joins TRBV10-3 and TRBJ1-5; the match to TRBD1 covers 9 bases. The germline V gene encodes CDR1 ENHRY and CDR2 SYGVKD. The CDR3 sequence is 14 residues long. The V gene end was trimmed by 11 bases and the J gene end by 3 bases; junction bases not matched to a gene: 8. Here the CDR3 reads CAGSGQGPNQPQHF. The CDR3 DNA is TGTGCCGGTTCGGGACAGGGCCCCAATCAGCCCCAGCATTTT.

This clone appeared a single time. The J gene is TRBJ2-7, the V gene TRBV25-1, with a tentative D call TRBD2 (6 bases). Germline CDR1 and CDR2: MGHDK and SYGVNS. This CDR3 is built from 15 residues. V was clipped by 8 bases and J by 3 bases, with 20 bases between them. In nucleotides, the CDR3 is TGTGCCAGCGAGCCGCAGGGTAGCGGAAACTACGAGCAGTACTTC. Encoded protein: CASEPQGSGNYEQYF.

This chain connects TRBV11-3 to TRBJ2-1; 7 bases line up with TRBD2. The trim removed 3 bases at V and 3 bases at J, leaving 8 bases unmatched. CDR3 length: 16 residues. Germline lookup yields CDR1 SGHNT and CDR2 YENEEA. CDR3 sequence reads: CASSLSGATLYNEQFF. The CDR3 nucleotides read TGTGCCAGCAGCTTGAGCGGGGCAACCCTCTACAATGAGCAGTTCTTC.